This is a list of T cell receptor beta chains from one sample in a study of T-cell reconstitution after alpha-beta-depleted transplantation in children. MiXCR, applied by TCRdb to the PCR reads, yields one record per CDR3 protein. The sample lists 180,000 or so distinct CDR3 sequences, 6.3% seen once, with under 5% in the top ten. The specimen was PBMCs, collected before TCRalphabeta/CD19-depleted stem cell transplant. These receptors originate from a girl in the first two years of life with combined immunodeficiency, due to receive a stem cell transplant. Each CDR3 is given with its conserved first and last residue. The order of the fields is J gene, D gene, clone size, V gene, CDR3 DNA, CDR3 protein. A D gene is named only where the DNA matches it firmly. Clone sizes are given selectively: once, few, many, or a class where the clone is expanded.

TRBJ2-1 | TRBD2 | once | TRBV6-2/TRBV6-3 | TGTGCCAGCAGTCCCTTGGCAGGGACTAGGTTTCCGGGGAATGAGCAGTTCTTC | CASSPLAGTRFPGNEQFF
TRBJ2-7 | NA | many | TRBV29-1 | TGCAGCGTTCCCCGGGACGTCTCCTACGAGCAGTACTTC | CSVPRDVSYEQYF
TRBJ2-2 | TRBD2 | many | TRBV11-2 | TGTGCCAGCAGCTTATATACTAGCGGGAGGCCAATTCTTAAGTCGAACACCGGGGAGCTGTTTTTT | CASSLYTSGRPILKSNTGELFF
TRBJ2-3 | NA | many | TRBV7-2 | TGTGCCAGCAGCCCCCGACCGGGGCTAGAGACAGATACGCAGTATTTT | CASSPRPGLETDTQYF
TRBJ2-5 | NA | many | TRBV12-3/TRBV12-4 | TGTGCCAGCAGTCCAGTTACACAACAAGAGACCCAGTACTTC | CASSPVTQQETQYF
TRBJ1-3 | NA | many | TRBV3-1 | TGTGCCAGCAGCCAAGATCGGCCGGCTGGAAACACCATATATTTT | CASSQDRPAGNTIYF
TRBJ2-7 | TRBD2 | many | TRBV12-3/TRBV12-4 | TGTGCCAGCAGCAAAACTAGCGGGAGGGCCTCCGGTTTCGAGCAGTACTTC | CASSKTSGRASGFEQYF
TRBJ2-1 | TRBD2 | many | TRBV18 | TGTGCCAGCTCACCGATCCGGACTAGCTACAATGAGCAGTTCTTC | CASSPIRTSYNEQFF
TRBJ2-7 | TRBD2 | NA | TRBV6-5 | TGTGCCAGCAGTTACTCCGGGGGACTAACCTACGAGCAGTACTTC | CASSYSGGLTYEQYF
TRBJ2-7 | NA | few | TRBV7-2 | TGTGCCAGCAGCTTCTTAGGGACAAACTACGAGCAGTACTTC | CASSFLGTNYEQYF
TRBJ2-1 | NA | NA | TRBV12-5 | TGTGCTAGCTCAGATAGGGCGGCCAATGAGCAGTTCTTC | CASSDRAANEQFF
TRBJ2-1 | TRBD2 | many | TRBV7-2 | TGTGCCAGCAGCTTTGGACTAGCGGGCTACTACAATGAGCAGTTCTTC | CASSFGLAGYYNEQFF
TRBJ2-2 | NA | many | TRBV28 | TGTGCCAGCAGTCCGAGAGAGAGCACCGGGGAGCTGTTTTTT | CASSPRESTGELFF
TRBJ2-7 | NA | many | TRBV5-1 | TGCGCCAGCAGCTTGGGATATTCCTACGAGCAGTACTTC | CASSLGYSYEQYF
TRBJ1-1 | NA | many | TRBV20-1 | TGCAGTGCTGGGGACATCCGGAGGAACACTGAAGCTTTCTTT | CSAGDIRRNTEAFF
TRBJ2-5 | NA | NA | TRBV11-3 | TGTGACAGCAGCCCCGAGGAGCGGGCGATGAAAGAGACCCAGTACTTC | CDSSPEERAMKETQYF
TRBJ2-1 | TRBD1 | many | TRBV6-1 | TGTGCCAGCAGTACCCAGGACAGGGGGTATTACAATGAGCAGTTCTTC | CASSTQDRGYYNEQFF
TRBJ1-2 | NA | NA | TRBV7-2 | TGTGCCAGCAGCTTAGGTGAAGCTACGTACACCTTC | CASSLGEATYTF
TRBJ2-1 | TRBD1 | NA | TRBV28 | TGTGCCAGCTCCGGGACAGGGTATGAGCAGTTCTTC | CASSGTGYEQFF
TRBJ2-1 | NA | many | TRBV7-9 | TGTGCCAGCAGCTTAGCCAGTTATGAGCAGTTCTTC | CASSLASYEQFF
TRBJ2-5 | TRBD1 | many | TRBV29-1 | TGCAGCGCCATAGACTCCGGGACAGGGAGATTTGCAGAGACCCAGTACTTC | CSAIDSGTGRFAETQYF
TRBJ2-1 | TRBD1 | many | TRBV12-3/TRBV12-4 | TGTGCCAGCAGTCCACGGACAGGGGAGGAGTACAATGAGCAGTTCTTC | CASSPRTGEEYNEQFF
TRBJ1-2 | TRBD1 | many | TRBV27 | TGTGCCAGCAGTTTCGGGACAGGCGATGGCTACACCTTC | CASSFGTGDGYTF
TRBJ1-1 | TRBD1 | few | TRBV30 | TGTGCCTGGAGTGTACCAGGGGGCACCTTTCGAGTAGCTTTCTTT | CAWSVPGGTFRVAFF
TRBJ1-2 | NA | many | TRBV7-9 | TGTGCCAGCAGCTCGGTTGGGACATATGGCTACACCTTC | CASSSVGTYGYTF
TRBJ1-2 | NA | few | TRBV5-6 | TGTGCCACAGTTCGGGCAGGAGTATCCTATGGCTACACCTTC | CATVRAGVSYGYTF
TRBJ2-3 | TRBD2 | many | TRBV14 | TGTGCCAGCAGCCGCCGACTAGCGGTAAAGACTAGCACAGATACGCAGTATTTT | CASSRRLAVKTSTDTQYF
TRBJ2-1 | NA | many | TRBV7-8 | TGTGCCAGCAGCTTTAGTCGTTATGAGCAGTTCTTC | CASSFSRYEQFF
TRBJ2-5 | NA | few | TRBV7-2 | TGTGCCAGCAGCTTAGGGAGACAGCGAGAGTACCAAGAGACCCAGTACTTC | CASSLGRQREYQETQYF
TRBJ2-7 | TRBD1 | many | TRBV7-9 | TGTGCCAGCAGCCGAGGAGCGCCGGGACAGGCATACGAGCAGTACTTC | CASSRGAPGQAYEQYF
TRBJ2-4 | NA | many | TRBV7-3 | TGTGCCAGCAGCTTATCCCGGACTCTTATAGCCAAAAACATTCAGTACTTC | CASSLSRTLIAKNIQYF
TRBJ1-3 | NA | many | TRBV6-2/TRBV6-3 | TGTGCCAGCAGCTCCGAGAGAGGGTTGTTCAACACCATATATTTT | CASSSERGLFNTIYF
TRBJ2-3 | NA | NA | TRBV6-1 | TGTGCCAGCATAAAAGGGATTTTCACAGATACGCAGTATTTT | CASIKGIFTDTQYF
TRBJ1-2 | NA | many | TRBV28 | TGTGCCAGCAGTTTTGAGGCGGGTTGGGGCGGCTACACCTTC | CASSFEAGWGGYTF
TRBJ2-1 | NA | many | TRBV6-5 | TGTGCCAGCAATAGCGAACTAGCATCCTACAATGAGCAGTTCTTC | CASNSELASYNEQFF
TRBJ1-2 | NA | many | TRBV9 | TGTGCCAGCAGCGTAGGACCACAGGTCGGCTATGGCTACACCTTC | CASSVGPQVGYGYTF
TRBJ2-1 | NA | many | TRBV4-1 | TGCGCCAGCAGCCACATAGGGGCGTCCTACAATGAGCAGTTCTTC | CASSHIGASYNEQFF
TRBJ2-7 | TRBD1 | NA | TRBV15 | TGTGCCACCAGCAGAGTATCAGGGGGCCCGGACGAGCAGTACTTC | CATSRVSGGPDEQYF
TRBJ1-1 | TRBD1 | many | TRBV18 | TGTGCCAGCTCCCCTACAGGGGGCTGGACTGAAGCTTTCTTT | CASSPTGGWTEAFF